This TCR beta chain came from a study of cytomegalovirus exposure and HLA in healthy donors. Per the germline V gene, CDR1 is SGHTA and CDR2 is FQGNSA. Trimming cost V 8 bases and J 4 bases, with 14 bases left between them. This CDR3 has 13 residues. A note on this clone: Its antigen is not identified.

Notes on the study in general: The study reported that TCR beta sequences accurately predicted HLA-A and HLA-B alleles in most subjects. Whilst most TCR sequences proved rare, a subset of public TCRs occurred across many donors.

13 Jbeta primers and 60 Vbeta primers were used for the PCR. Method: immunoSEQ multiplex PCR; TCRdb's copy keeps in-frame clones and lacks some. The sample contains 150,000 to 180,000 clones, over 70% of which appear only once. The sequenced material came from PBMCs. This clonotype originated in a man in his thirties or forties in good health and CMV-seropositive. This chain connects TRBV7-2 to TRBJ1-2; a possible D gene is TRBD1 (5 bases). CDR3 residues: CASSRDPTYGYTF. The DNA for the CDR3 is TGTGCCAGCTCCAGGGATCCTACCTATGGCTACACCTTC.